A selection of T cell receptor beta chains follows, all from one sample in a study of identical twins. TCRdb re-derived calls from the 5' RACE reads in MiXCR, one entry per CDR3 protein. Among about 530,000 distinct CDR3 sequences listed, 20% to 25% were seen once. This sample also belongs to another study, concerning yellow fever vaccine responses in identical twins.

Specimen: CD4+ T cells sorted from blood. The receptor source for this set is a woman younger than 35 in good health. Each CDR3 is given without its conserved first and last residue.

J gene: TRBJ2-3; V gene: TRBV20-1; CDR3 protein: SARDRADTQY
J gene: TRBJ1-1; V gene: TRBV5-6; CDR3 protein: ASSRSGLLNTEAF
J gene: TRBJ2-1; V gene: TRBV5-1; CDR3 protein: ASSSSGRANNEQF
J gene: TRBJ2-5; V gene: TRBV4-1; CDR3 protein: ASSQEGAGAETQY
J gene: TRBJ2-3; V gene: TRBV12-3/TRBV12-4; CDR3 protein: ASRLSGGLTDTQY
J gene: TRBJ2-3; V gene: TRBV9; CDR3 protein: ASSFSGSVTDTQY
J gene: TRBJ2-3; V gene: TRBV5-1; CDR3 protein: ASSWGYSRTGTDTQY
J gene: TRBJ2-1; V gene: TRBV7-9; CDR3 protein: ASSLDIGTSGYNEQF
J gene: TRBJ2-5; V gene: TRBV10-3; CDR3 protein: AISESGGLEETQY
J gene: TRBJ2-1; V gene: TRBV3-1; CDR3 protein: ASSQNRVRGEQF
J gene: TRBJ2-7; V gene: TRBV2; CDR3 protein: ASRFGGSDEQY
J gene: TRBJ2-7; V gene: TRBV5-1; CDR3 protein: ASSLGAGFIYEQY
J gene: TRBJ2-2; V gene: TRBV29-1; CDR3 protein: SDRTVVTGELF
J gene: TRBJ1-1; V gene: TRBV6-4; CDR3 protein: ASRIEQHAEAF
J gene: TRBJ1-4; V gene: TRBV29-1; CDR3 protein: SATRGTNEKLF
J gene: TRBJ2-1; V gene: TRBV19; CDR3 protein: ASSSGLSYNEQF
J gene: TRBJ2-2; V gene: TRBV7-3; CDR3 protein: ASSSGFGQAGGSTGELF
J gene: TRBJ2-1; V gene: TRBV14; CDR3 protein: ASSLRGGVGVYNEQF
J gene: TRBJ2-3; V gene: TRBV25-1; CDR3 protein: ASSAGDIVDTQY
J gene: TRBJ2-2; V gene: TRBV11-2; CDR3 protein: ASSLGHQGLTTGELF
J gene: TRBJ1-1; V gene: TRBV3-1; CDR3 protein: ASSQDQLRSTEAF
J gene: TRBJ2-1; V gene: TRBV5-1; CDR3 protein: ASTTSGSIYEQF
J gene: TRBJ2-3; V gene: TRBV5-6; CDR3 protein: ASSLASRGSGTDTQY
J gene: TRBJ2-1; V gene: TRBV7-2; CDR3 protein: ASSLVSGGYNEQF
J gene: TRBJ1-4; V gene: TRBV20-1; CDR3 protein: SARAGTGTQKLF
J gene: TRBJ2-3; V gene: TRBV12-3/TRBV12-4; CDR3 protein: ASSDLTTQY
J gene: TRBJ2-7; V gene: TRBV12-3/TRBV12-4; CDR3 protein: ASRGGVFSHEQY
J gene: TRBJ1-1; V gene: TRBV5-1; CDR3 protein: ASSRALNTEAF
J gene: TRBJ2-1; V gene: TRBV7-3; CDR3 protein: ASSAQSGGKSSYNEQF
J gene: TRBJ2-7; V gene: TRBV28; CDR3 protein: ASSLWVSSYEQY
J gene: TRBJ1-3; V gene: TRBV9; CDR3 protein: ASSDRTGAPGLSGNTIY
J gene: TRBJ2-1; V gene: TRBV24-1; CDR3 protein: AARDNYNEQF
J gene: TRBJ2-2; V gene: TRBV7-3; CDR3 protein: ASSFEAGRNTGELF
J gene: TRBJ2-3; V gene: TRBV7-6; CDR3 protein: ASSWAGRHDTQY
J gene: TRBJ2-7; V gene: TRBV20-1; CDR3 protein: SASTSGSSYEQY
J gene: TRBJ1-1; V gene: TRBV7-9; CDR3 protein: ASSSLGDIGAF
J gene: TRBJ2-5; V gene: TRBV24-1; CDR3 protein: ATSTVGTRRGVTQY
J gene: TRBJ2-2; V gene: TRBV2; CDR3 protein: ASSEDLNTGELF
J gene: TRBJ2-3; V gene: TRBV10-3; CDR3 protein: AISEDRFATDTQY
J gene: TRBJ2-1; V gene: TRBV29-1; CDR3 protein: SVGSSGSSYNEQF
J gene: TRBJ2-2; V gene: TRBV7-3; CDR3 protein: ASSLRGPSTGELF
J gene: TRBJ2-3; V gene: TRBV7-9; CDR3 protein: ASSLRGTVHTDTQY
J gene: TRBJ2-7; V gene: TRBV28; CDR3 protein: ASSLVRGNYEQY
J gene: TRBJ1-2; V gene: TRBV12-3/TRBV12-4; CDR3 protein: ASSFRLGDYGYT
J gene: TRBJ2-5; V gene: TRBV12-3/TRBV12-4; CDR3 protein: ASSSFSGKETQY
J gene: TRBJ1-1; V gene: TRBV5-6; CDR3 protein: ASSLLVTEAF
J gene: TRBJ2-6; V gene: TRBV4-2; CDR3 protein: ASTRPWDRVYSGANVLT
J gene: TRBJ1-1; V gene: TRBV12-3/TRBV12-4; CDR3 protein: ASSYVAEAF
J gene: TRBJ2-1; V gene: TRBV12-3/TRBV12-4; CDR3 protein: ASSFARDYNEQF
J gene: TRBJ2-1; V gene: TRBV29-1; CDR3 protein: SVEGHSGVDNEQF
J gene: TRBJ1-2; V gene: TRBV29-1; CDR3 protein: SVPGQGNYGYT